This TCR beta chain was obtained from a study of HIV-infected children after antiretroviral therapy interruption. Study context: Most participating children were previously exposed to EBV and CMV.

Unique molecular identifiers were included in an RNA-based 3' RACE TCR library. TCRdb ran MiXCR on the 3' RACE reads and lists one entry per CDR3 protein. The table records 90,000 or so distinct CDR3 sequences, under 8% of them present only once. The treatment is: PENTA 11 planned treatment interruption arm or continuous ART arm. Samples needed at least 5 million viable cryopreserved PBMCs. Naive CD4+ CD45RA+ CD45RO- T cells were FACS-sorted from thawed PBMCs. General study points: The Gini coefficient of naive CD4+ repertoires rose, returning to baseline by 3 years.

This clonotype was counted only a few times. Its specificity is unknown. With 3 bases removed from V and 2 bases from J, the gap between germline ends came to 7 bases. The length of the CDR3 is 13 residues. The chain is built from TRBV12-3 or TRBV12-4 and TRBJ1-1; unclear D gene. The sample was CD45RA+ CD4+ T cells from PBMCs, pooled from several time points, taken from a donor given antiretroviral therapy, either interrupted or continuous. Specified subset: naive CD4+ CD45RA+ CD45RO- T cells. The clonotype was recovered from a pool of human donors with HIV. The CDR3 is CASSFEGNTEAFF. In nucleotides, the CDR3 is TGTGCCAGCAGTTTTGAAGGTAACACTGAAGCTTTCTTT.